This entry lists 11 T cell receptor beta chains sequenced from one sample in a study of early T cells in non-severe SARS-CoV-2 infection. TCRdb recomputed calls from the 5' RACE reads with MiXCR, one row per CDR3 protein. The sample lists approximately 71,000 distinct CDR3 sequences, approximately 11% occurring once. The sample consisted of whole blood. The receptor source for this set is an adult who was a healthcare worker with PCR-confirmed SARS-CoV-2 infection or an uninfected control (not recorded which).

This clonotype has more than one count but fewer than ten. The chain joins TRBV18 to TRBJ2-7; 7 bases agree with TRBD1. Germline V lookup: CDR1 KGHSH, CDR2 LQKENI. This CDR3 contains 15 residues. V shed 2 bases and J 1 base; nucleotides not matched to a gene: 5. CDR3 protein: CASSPSPTGSYEQYF. The CDR3, as DNA: TGTGCCAGCTCACCATCGCCGACAGGGTCCTACGAGCAGTACTTC.

This clonotype has only a few counts. The chain employs TRBV7-9 and TRBJ1-4; D call uncertain. This CDR3 is 13 amino acids long. In germline, CDR1 is SEHNR, CDR2 FQNEAQ (reference sequence). V gave up 3 bases and J gave up 10 bases, with 12 bases separating them. The CDR3 sequence: CASSLWTMGKLFF. For the CDR3, the DNA is TGTGCCAGCAGCTTGTGGACGATGGGAAAACTGTTTTTT.

This clonotype was counted only a few times. At one boundary the junction diverges from the germline segment, which might be a read error. V usage is TRBV4-1 and J usage is TRBJ1-2; TRBD1 matches at 7 bases. The germline V gene has CDR1 MGHRA and CDR2 YSYEKL. The CDR3 totals 15 residues. The CDR3 sequence is CASSHHRQGEAERLF. DNA of the CDR3: TGCGCCAGCAGCCACCATCGACAGGGAGAGGCCGAGCGCCTCTTC.

The gene calls are TRBV4-1 and TRBJ2-7; tentatively, D is TRBD2 (6 bases). The germline CDR1 and CDR2 sequences are MGHRA and YSYEKL. Trimming left V 0 bases short and J 6 bases short, with 9 bases between. The CDR3 length is 13 residues. The CDR3, as DNA: TGCGCCAGCAGCCAAGACGGACTACGCGAGCAGTACTTC. Protein product: CASSQDGLREQYF.

The chain employs TRBV18 and TRBJ1-6; D possibly corresponds to TRBD1 (5 bases). The V gene's germline CDR1 is KGHSH and CDR2 LQKENI. V was shortened by 6 bases and J by 7 bases, with 16 bases between the two germline ends. This CDR3 is built from 15 residues. The chain's CDR3 is CASSLDQGSNSPLHF. The CDR3 DNA reads TGTGCCAGCTCTTTGGACCAGGGTAGCAATTCACCCCTCCACTTT.

Ten or more counts support this clonotype. This chain connects TRBV20-1 to TRBJ1-5; 7 bases map to TRBD1. J lost 5 bases, V lost 5 bases, and 9 bases had no gene match. Germline CDR1 and CDR2: DFQATT and SNEGSKA (reference sequence). The CDR3 spans 14 residues. The CDR3 region is CSALPGTEDQPQHF. Here the CDR3 DNA reads TGCAGTGCTTTACCCGGGACAGAGGATCAGCCCCAGCATTTT.

This clonotype was counted many times. The V gene is TRBV11-2, the J gene TRBJ2-7; D might be TRBD1 (5 bases). In germline, CDR1 is SGHAT, CDR2 FQNNGV. V gave up 4 bases and J gave up 7 bases, with 17 bases separating them. This CDR3 comprises 14 residues. The CDR3 DNA follows: TGTGCCAGCAGCTCCGGCCGAGCAGGGCTGGAGCAGTACTTC. Amino acid sequence: CASSSGRAGLEQYF.

This clonotype occurred many times. The chain joins TRBV20-1 to TRBJ2-7, with TRBD2 identical over 10 bases. V trimming: 4 bases; J trimming: 7 bases; junction bases outside the gene matches: 7. CDR1 and CDR2 from the germline V gene are DFQATT and SNEGSKA (reference sequence). CDR3 length: 13 residues. The CDR3 sequence is CSAIRTSGREQYF. The CDR3 nucleotides are TGCAGTGCTATACGGACTAGCGGACGGGAGCAGTACTTC.

This clonotype was counted many times. The V gene is TRBV7-3, the J gene TRBJ1-1; D is unresolved. The CDR3 is 13 residues long. The germline gives CDR1 SGHTA, CDR2 FQGTGA. Trimming cost V 1 base and J 1 base, with 4 bases left between them. The CDR3: CASSLSWNTEAFF. The CDR3 DNA is TGTGCCAGCAGCTTAAGCTGGAACACTGAAGCTTTCTTT.

This clonotype was seen a few times. V gene TRBV5-4 combines with J gene TRBJ1-1, with D perhaps matching TRBD1 (5 bases). Deletions cut 2 bases from V and 2 bases from J, with 10 bases between. Germline V CDR1 and CDR2: SGHNT, YYREEE (reference sequence). The CDR3 runs to 14 residues. As DNA, the CDR3 is TGTGCCAGCAGCTTACGGAGGGACAACACTGAAGCTTTCTTT. Residues: CASSLRRDNTEAFF.

This clonotype has a count of ten or more. The chain employs TRBV6-2 or TRBV6-3 and TRBJ2-7; D is possibly TRBD2 (5 bases). Trimming stripped 6 bases from V and 1 base from J, with 16 bases between. The CDR3 totals 15 residues. CDR1 and CDR2 (germline): MNHEY, SVGEGT. This CDR3 reads CASRTGGLRSYEQYF. CDR3 nucleotide sequence: TGTGCCAGCAGGACCGGAGGACTGAGATCCTACGAGCAGTACTTC.